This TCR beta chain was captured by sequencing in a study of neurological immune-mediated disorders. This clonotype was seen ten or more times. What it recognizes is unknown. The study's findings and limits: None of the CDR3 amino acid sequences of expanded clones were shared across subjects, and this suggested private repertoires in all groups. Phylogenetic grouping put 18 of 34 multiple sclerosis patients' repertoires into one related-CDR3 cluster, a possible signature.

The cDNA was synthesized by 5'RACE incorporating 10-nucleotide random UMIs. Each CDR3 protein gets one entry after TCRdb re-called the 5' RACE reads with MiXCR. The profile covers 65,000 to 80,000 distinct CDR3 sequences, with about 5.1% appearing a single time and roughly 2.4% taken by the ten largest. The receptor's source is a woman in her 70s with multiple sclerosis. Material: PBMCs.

The DNA of the CDR3 is TGTGCCAGCAGCCTCAGACTAGCGGGAGGATCGAGGGAGCAGTACTTC. It specifies CASSLRLAGGSREQYF. The chain has TRBV7-8 and TRBJ2-7, with 13 bases matching TRBD2. Germline V gene data show CDR1 as SGHVS and CDR2 as FQNEAQ. V gave up 5 bases and J gave up 7 bases; unmatched junction bases: 11. This CDR3 spans 16 amino acids. Drawing the rest from reference TRBV7-8 and TRBJ2-7, the complete variable domain is GAGVSQSPRYKVAKRGQDVALRCDPISGHVSLFWYQQALGQGPEFLTYFQNEAQLDKSGLPSDRFFAERPEGSVSTLKIQRTQQEDSAVYLCASSLRLAGGSREQYFGPGTRLTVT.